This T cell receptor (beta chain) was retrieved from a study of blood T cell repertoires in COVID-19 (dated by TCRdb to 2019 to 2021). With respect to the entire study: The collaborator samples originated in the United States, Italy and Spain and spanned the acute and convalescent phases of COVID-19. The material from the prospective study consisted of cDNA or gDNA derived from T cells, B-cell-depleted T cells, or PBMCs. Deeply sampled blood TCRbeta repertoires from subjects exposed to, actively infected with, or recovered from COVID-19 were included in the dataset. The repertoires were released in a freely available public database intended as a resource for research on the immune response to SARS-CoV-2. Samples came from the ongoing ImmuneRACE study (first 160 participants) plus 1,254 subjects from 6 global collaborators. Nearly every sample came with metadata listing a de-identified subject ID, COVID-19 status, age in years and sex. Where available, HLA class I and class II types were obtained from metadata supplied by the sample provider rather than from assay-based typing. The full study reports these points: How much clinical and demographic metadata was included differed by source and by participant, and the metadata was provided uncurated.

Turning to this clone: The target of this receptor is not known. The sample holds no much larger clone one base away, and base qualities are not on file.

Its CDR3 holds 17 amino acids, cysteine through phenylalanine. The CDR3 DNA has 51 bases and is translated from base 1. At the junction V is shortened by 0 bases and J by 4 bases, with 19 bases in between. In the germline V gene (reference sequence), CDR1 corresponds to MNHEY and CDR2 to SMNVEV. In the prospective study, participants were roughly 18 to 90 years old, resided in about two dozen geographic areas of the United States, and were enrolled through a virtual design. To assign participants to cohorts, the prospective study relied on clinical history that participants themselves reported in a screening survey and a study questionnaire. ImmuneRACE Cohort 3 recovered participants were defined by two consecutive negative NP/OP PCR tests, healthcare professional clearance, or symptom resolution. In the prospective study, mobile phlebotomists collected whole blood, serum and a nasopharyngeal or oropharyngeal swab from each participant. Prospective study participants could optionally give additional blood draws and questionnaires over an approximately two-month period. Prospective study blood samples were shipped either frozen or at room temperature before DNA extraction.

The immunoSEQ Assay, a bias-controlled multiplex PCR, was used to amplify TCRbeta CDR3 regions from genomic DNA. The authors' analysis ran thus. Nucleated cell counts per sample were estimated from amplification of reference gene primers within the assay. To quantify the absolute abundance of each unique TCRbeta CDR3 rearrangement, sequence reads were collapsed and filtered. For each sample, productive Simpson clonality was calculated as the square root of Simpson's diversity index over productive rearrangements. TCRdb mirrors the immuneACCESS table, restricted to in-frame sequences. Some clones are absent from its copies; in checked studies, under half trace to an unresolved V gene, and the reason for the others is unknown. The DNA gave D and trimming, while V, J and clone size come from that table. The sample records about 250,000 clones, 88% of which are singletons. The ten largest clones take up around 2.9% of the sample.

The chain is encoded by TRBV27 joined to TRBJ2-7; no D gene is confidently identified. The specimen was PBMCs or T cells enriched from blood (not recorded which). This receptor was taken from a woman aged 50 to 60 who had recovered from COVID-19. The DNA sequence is TGTGCCAGCAGTTTATCGCATGAGGTCCTACCTACTTACGAGCAGTACTTC. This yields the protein CASSLSHEVLPTYEQYF.